The clone carrying this T cell receptor beta chain was seen a handful of times. Its antigen is as yet unknown. The authors reverse transcribed all of the isolated RNA, so sequencing captured expressed TCRB transcripts. The assay was immunoSEQ multiplex PCR, and TCRdb's table has in-frame clones only and misses some. Of roughly 260,000 clones listed, about 11% were seen once; the top ten hold around 0.017%. Without exception, sorted populations had purity beyond 95%. J lost 7 bases, V lost 5 bases, and 5 bases had no gene match. Germline assignment: CDR1 LNHDA and CDR2 SQIVND (reference sequence). The CDR3 contains 13 residues. These data are taken from a study of beta chain features in type 1 diabetes. In the study overall: Nearly 110,000,000 sorted cells were examined across all samples.

Whole-study findings and limits: cDNA-based reads could over-represent cells with high TCR expression. Shorter templates might be favored by PCR, and equally so in patients and in controls. Type 1 diabetes patients had TCRB CDR3s that were shorter (moderately but significantly so) in all four CD4+ subsets.

This chain joins TRBV19 and TRBJ1-5; 7 bases match TRBD1. Source material: naive CD4+ T cells from blood. The receptor was isolated from a man aged 30 to 39 with type 1 diabetes. Here the CDR3 reads CASSWDSRQPQHF. CDR3 bases: TGTGCCAGTAGTTGGGACAGTAGGCAGCCCCAGCATTTT.